These 22 T cell receptor beta chains share one sample of origin, sequenced in a study of CD8 T cells in Susac syndrome. An input of about 0.5 to 1 ug of RNA was subjected to reverse transcription using random hexamers. TCRdb re-derived calls from the immunoSEQ multiplex PCR reads in MiXCR, one entry per CDR3 protein. The sample records 130,000 to 150,000 distinct CDR3 sequences, approximately 94% being singletons. Sequenced: CD4+ T cells from PBMCs. The receptor set was obtained from a human donor with Susac syndrome.

The chain employs TRBV3-1 and TRBJ1-2; D is unclear. The CDR3 loop spans 13 amino acids. The V gene lost 9 bases and the J gene lost 7 bases, with 18 bases spanning the gap. CDR1 LGHDT and CDR2 YNNKEL come from the germline V gene (reference sequence). This CDR3 reads CASADRNVGGYTF. CDR3 DNA sequence: TGTGCCAGTGCAGACCGTAACGTCGGTGGCTACACCTTC.

The chain recombines TRBV29-1 with TRBJ1-2; D gene uncertain. The CDR3 has 15 amino acids. The germline V gene encodes CDR1 SQVTM and CDR2 ANQGSEA. The V end was cut by 5 bases, the J end by 0 bases, with 16 bases between. The CDR3 is CSVPADGSTNYGYTF. The DNA of the CDR3 is TGCAGCGTTCCTGCGGACGGTTCCACTAACTATGGCTACACCTTC.

The chain combines TRBV7-2 with TRBJ1-1; D perhaps matches TRBD1 (5 bases). CDR3 length: 15 amino acids. Trimming cost V 5 bases and J 1 base, with 14 bases left between them. Germline CDR1 and CDR2: SGHTA and FQGNSA. The DNA for the CDR3 is TGTGCCAGCAGCACTTCAGGGACCCAGAACACTGAAGCTTTCTTT. It encodes CASSTSGTQNTEAFF.

The rearrangement joins TRBV7-3 to TRBJ2-1, with 8 positions matching TRBD2. V dropped 3 bases and J dropped 8; count of bases not matched to a gene: 3. The CDR3 length is 13 residues. Germline CDR1 reads SGHTA; CDR2 reads FQGTGA. The CDR3: CASSFTGRDEQFF. CDR3 sequence (DNA): TGTGCCAGCAGCTTTACCGGGAGGGATGAGCAGTTCTTC. Supplemented by reference TRBV7-3 and TRBJ2-1, the full variable domain reads GAGVSQTPSNKVTEKGKYVELRCDPISGHTALYWYRQSLGQGPEFLIYFQGTGAADDSGLPNDRFFAVRPEGSVSTLKIQRTERGDSAVYLCASSFTGRDEQFFGPGTRLTVL.

This rearrangement joins TRBV20-1 to TRBJ1-2; D is unresolved. The V gene's germline CDR1 is DFQATT and CDR2 SNEGSKA (reference sequence). V was shortened by 0 bases and J by 4 bases, with 9 bases between the two germline ends. The CDR3 runs 13 residues. CDR3 DNA sequence: TGCAGTGCTAGAGACGAGAGAACCTATGGCTACACCTTC. Translating it yields CSARDERTYGYTF.

As to this clonotype: A junction end diverges from the germline sequence, so it may reflect a read error. The CDR3: CASSPGQGSYNEQFF. The CDR3 nucleotides are TGTGCCAGCAGCCCGGGACAGGGCTCCTACAATGAGCAGTTCTTC. This chain joins TRBV5-1 and TRBJ2-1, with 9 bases aligning to TRBD1. The CDR3 length is 15 residues. Germline V CDR1 and CDR2: SGHRS, YFSETQ.

This clonotype was observed once. The V call is TRBV5-6, the J call TRBJ2-2; tentatively, D is TRBD1 (6 bases). The CDR3 covers 12 residues. V lost 6 bases and J lost 10, with 13 bases in between. CDR1 SGHDT and CDR2 YYEEEE come from the germline V gene. The CDR3: CASNLRTEELFF. CDR3 coding DNA: TGTGCCAGCAACTTACGGACAGAGGAGCTGTTTTTT.

V and J are TRBV4-1 and TRBJ1-4, with D uncertain. CDR3 size: 15 residues. The V end lost 4 bases, the J end lost 6 bases, and 15 bases lay between the germline ends. Germline assignment: CDR1 MGHRA and CDR2 YSYEKL. The CDR3 protein is CASSPAYATYEKLFF. CDR3 in DNA: TGCGCCAGCAGCCCCGCGTACGCTACGTATGAAAAACTGTTTTTT.

This clonotype was seen a single time. This rearrangement joins TRBV15 to TRBJ1-2; D not certain. Trimming left V 5 bases short and J 3 bases short, with 13 bases between. Looked up from germline, CDR1 is LNHNV and CDR2 is YYDKDF (reference sequence). The CDR3 extends over 14 amino acids. This CDR3 reads CATSGPRAHYGYTF. CDR3 nucleotide sequence: TGTGCCACCAGCGGGCCCCGGGCCCACTATGGCTACACCTTC.

The genes are TRBV27 and TRBJ1-2, with D maybe TRBD1 (5 bases). CDR1 is MNHEY, CDR2 SMNVEV, per germline (reference sequence). V was trimmed by 5 bases and J by 3 bases, leaving 13 bases between them. This CDR3 region has 14 residues. The CDR3 reads CASSPPGVDYGYTF. CDR3 DNA: TGTGCCAGCAGTCCTCCGGGGGTTGACTATGGCTACACCTTC.

As DNA, the CDR3 is TGTGCCAGCGGATACACCGGGACAGAAGCTTTCTTT. This gives the protein CASGYTGTEAFF. The chain joins TRBV28 to TRBJ1-1; tentative D call: TRBD1 (6 bases). CDR3 length: 12 amino acids. Trimming shortened V by 8 bases and J by 8 bases, and 15 bases separated the two germline ends. The germline CDR1 and CDR2 sequences are MDHEN and SYDVKM. Combining the CDR3 with reference TRBV28 and TRBJ1-1 gives the whole variable domain DVKVTQSSRYLVKRTGEKVFLECVQDMDHENMFWYRQDPGLGLRLIYFSYDVKMKEKGDIPEGYSVSREKKERFSLILESASTNQTSMYLCASGYTGTEAFFGQGTRLTVV.

CDR3 DNA sequence: TGTGCCAGCAGAGAGGAGGGAAACACCATATATTTT. Protein: CASREEGNTIYF. The chain joins TRBV28 to TRBJ1-3; D is uncertain. V was pared by 6 bases and J by 4 bases, with 7 bases between. Germline lookup yields CDR1 MDHEN and CDR2 SYDVKM. The CDR3 contains 12 residues.

The chain joins TRBV25-1 to TRBJ2-4; 7 bases agree with TRBD2. The germline gives CDR1 MGHDK, CDR2 SYGVNS. V shed 8 bases, J shed 9 bases, and the junction held 10 bases outside the gene matches. The CDR3 spans 13 residues. This CDR3 is CASARGRGGIQYF. DNA of the CDR3: TGTGCCAGCGCCCGAGGGAGGGGTGGCATTCAGTACTTC.

The chain employs TRBV5-1 and TRBJ2-2; possible D gene TRBD1, 5 bases. The CDR3 extends over 15 amino acids. Trimming removed 0 bases from V and 2 bases from J, with 8 bases in between. The germline V gene encodes CDR1 SGHRS and CDR2 YFSETQ. CDR3 region: CASSLAGLNTGELFF. The CDR3 nucleotides are TGCGCCAGCAGCTTGGCAGGGCTTAACACCGGGGAGCTGTTTTTT.

The V and J genes are TRBV5-6 and TRBJ2-1, with TRBD1 identical over 8 bases. The CDR3 runs 15 residues. The germline CDR1 and CDR2 sequences are SGHDT and YYEEEE. The junction had 12 bases not matched to a gene; V was cut back by 4 bases and J by 9 bases. CDR3 sequence: CASSPSGQGGLEQFF. The CDR3 DNA follows: TGTGCCAGCAGCCCCTCAGGACAGGGCGGCCTTGAGCAGTTCTTC.

This clonotype was seen just once. CDR3 DNA sequence: TGTGCCAGCACAGATTCAGGACTAGCGTCCTACGAGCAGTACTTC. Translating gives CASTDSGLASYEQYF. V usage is TRBV12-3 or TRBV12-4 and J usage is TRBJ2-7; 9 bases map to TRBD2. V lost 7 bases and J lost 1; bases outside the gene matches: 8. This CDR3 has 15 residues.

The V and J genes are TRBV20-1 and TRBJ2-7; a possible D gene is TRBD2 (6 bases). The CDR3 runs 15 residues. V gave up 0 bases and J gave up 0 bases, with 12 bases separating them. The germline CDR1 and CDR2 sequences are DFQATT and SNEGSKA (reference sequence). CDR3: CSARDKAGSSYEQYF. CDR3 in DNA: TGCAGTGCTAGAGACAAGGCCGGGAGCTCCTACGAGCAGTACTTC.

The chain recombines TRBV6-6 with TRBJ2-7; D uncertain. V was pared by 0 bases and J by 3 bases, with 12 bases between. The CDR3 contains 15 residues. In germline, CDR1 is MNHNY, CDR2 SVGAGI (reference sequence). The CDR3 region has the DNA TGTGCCAGCAGTTACTCGGGCCAGGCCGGCTACGAGCAGTACTTC. Amino acids: CASSYSGQAGYEQYF.

The V call is TRBV7-9, the J call TRBJ2-7; 7 positions agree with TRBD2. Losses at the gene ends were 5 bases for V and 2 bases for J; bases not matched to a gene: 3. The CDR3 contains 13 residues. The germline gives CDR1 SEHNR, CDR2 FQNEAQ (reference sequence). The CDR3 sequence: CASSDGLAYEQYF. DNA for the CDR3: TGTGCCAGCAGCGATGGACTAGCCTACGAGCAGTACTTC.

V gene TRBV29-1 combines with J gene TRBJ2-2; D gene unclear. The germline gives CDR1 SQVTM, CDR2 ANQGSEA. V was cut by 7 bases and J by 7 bases, with 13 bases left in between. This CDR3 has 12 residues. The CDR3 region is CSAEPFNGELFF. The CDR3 DNA reads TGCAGCGCCGAACCCTTTAACGGGGAGCTGTTTTTT.

The V and J genes are TRBV20-1 and TRBJ1-5; 10 bases match TRBD1. V shed 5 bases and J 5 bases; nucleotides not matched to a gene: 12. The CDR3 is 16 amino acids. Germline CDR1 DFQATT, CDR2 SNEGSKA (reference sequence). The CDR3 DNA follows: TGCAGTGCTTCGGGGGGGACAGGGGTGGGGGATCAGCCCCAGCATTTT. It yields the protein CSASGGTGVGDQPQHF.

This clonotype was observed once. V and J are TRBV28 and TRBJ1-1; TRBD1 matches 9 bases. CDR1 is MDHEN and CDR2 is SYDVKM in the germline V gene. CDR3 length: 17 amino acids. The V gene end was trimmed by 2 bases and the J gene end by 1 base; junction bases not matched to a gene: 8. The CDR3 DNA sequence: TGTGCCAGCAGTTTAGATACCGGGACAGGGTCGAACACTGAAGCTTTCTTT. Translating gives CASSLDTGTGSNTEAFF. Variable domain in full (rest from reference TRBV28 and TRBJ1-1): DVKVTQSSRYLVKRTGEKVFLECVQDMDHENMFWYRQDPGLGLRLIYFSYDVKMKEKGDIPEGYSVSREKKERFSLILESASTNQTSMYLCASSLDTGTGSNTEAFFGQGTRLTVV.